This passage covers 14 T cell receptor beta chains from one sample sequenced in a study of T cells after somatic rescue of genetic block (dated by TCRdb to 2018 to 2021). The library was obtained by the immunoSEQ multiplex PCR assay. TCRdb carries this immuneACCESS record with in-frame sequences only. Its versions omit some clonotypes, under half of them owing to an unresolved V gene in the studies checked, with the rest unexplained. For this sample the table gives tens of thousands of clones, of which approximately 90% were detected only once. The ten largest account for roughly 1.5% of the sample. The sample taken for sequencing was peripheral blood mononuclear cells (PBMCs). The receptors originated from a woman in her late teens or twenties.

This clone is a singleton in its sample. This chain uses TRBV5-4 with TRBJ2-1, with 16 bases fitting TRBD2. V shed 0 bases, J shed 6 bases, and the junction held 6 bases outside the gene matches. This CDR3 region has 18 residues. Germline-derived CDR1 and CDR2 are SGHNT and YYREEE (reference sequence). The CDR3 loop is CASSLGGLAGGVINEQFF. CDR3 sequence (DNA): TGTGCCAGCAGCTTGGGGGGACTAGCGGGAGGGGTAATCAATGAGCAGTTCTTC. Full variable domain (outside the CDR3, taken from reference TRBV5-4 and TRBJ2-1): ETGVTQSPTHLIKTRGQQVTLRCSSQSGHNTVSWYQQALGQGPQFIFQYYREEENGRGNFPPRFSGLQFPNYSSELNVNALELDDSALYLCASSLGGLAGGVINEQFFGPGTRLTVL.

V and J are TRBV5-1 and TRBJ1-1; D gene unclear. Germline loops: CDR1 SGHRS, CDR2 YFSETQ. The CDR3 loop spans 13 amino acids. The ends were cut back, 5 bases at V and 1 base at J, with 9 bases in the middle. The DNA of the CDR3 is TGCGCCAGCAGAGGGCAGCAGAACACTGAAGCTTTCTTT. Translating it yields CASRGQQNTEAFF.

V usage is TRBV7-2 and J usage is TRBJ2-7; D remains ambiguous. The CDR3 runs 16 residues. CDR1 and CDR2 (germline): SGHTA, FQGNSA. V was cut by 1 base and J by 4 bases, with 17 bases left in between. The CDR3 loop reads CASSLDPPPTGYEQYF. In nucleotides, the CDR3 is TGTGCCAGCAGCTTAGACCCTCCCCCCACCGGGTACGAGCAGTACTTC.

V usage is TRBV9 and J usage is TRBJ1-2, with D uncertain. The CDR3 loop spans 15 amino acids. V lost 0 bases and J lost 5, with 14 bases in between. Per germline, CDR1 SGDLS and CDR2 YYNGEE. As DNA, the CDR3 is TGTGCCAGCAGCGTAGGTAGGAGAGACGCTTATGGCTACACCTTC. Translated, it gives CASSVGRRDAYGYTF.

The J gene is TRBJ2-7, the V gene TRBV5-4; no definite D call. The germline gives CDR1 SGHNT, CDR2 YYREEE (reference sequence). V dropped 2 bases and J dropped 0 bases, with 6 bases sitting between them. The CDR3 covers 13 residues. CDR3 nucleotide sequence: TGTGCCAGCAGCTTTGGCAGCTCCTACGAGCAGTACTTC. Protein: CASSFGSSYEQYF.

The chain couples TRBV5-1 to TRBJ2-3, with 12 bases matching TRBD2. V lost 3 bases to trimming and J lost 6 bases; unmatched junction nucleotides: 8. The CDR3 contains 16 residues. Per germline, CDR1 SGHRS and CDR2 YFSETQ. CDR3 nucleotide sequence: TGCGCCAGCAGCTCGGGGACTAGCGGGTGGGTTGATACGCAGTATTTT. Protein sequence: CASSSGTSGWVDTQYF.

This chain joins TRBV6-5 and TRBJ1-2; D is perhaps TRBD1 (6 bases). Germline CDR1 and CDR2: MNHEY and SVGAGI. V dropped 0 bases and J dropped 4 bases, with 9 bases sitting between them. This CDR3 comprises 14 residues. CDR3: CASSYSSRGYGYTF. CDR3 coding DNA: TGTGCCAGCAGTTACTCGAGCAGGGGCTATGGCTACACCTTC.

The chain employs TRBV6-6 and TRBJ2-2; D is ambiguous. V shed 1 base and J shed 5 bases, with 5 bases lying between them. The CDR3 has 13 amino acids. CDR1 and CDR2 from the germline V gene are MNHNY and SVGAGI (reference sequence). The CDR3, as DNA: TGTGCCAGCAGTTACTTGATTACCGGGGAGCTGTTTTTT. Amino acid sequence: CASSYLITGELFF.

The chain combines TRBV30 with TRBJ2-5, with D possibly matching TRBD2 (6 bases). CDR3 length equals 16 residues. CDR1 is GTSNPN and CDR2 is SVGIG in the germline V gene (reference sequence). The V end was cut by 3 bases, the J end by 4 bases, with 21 bases between. The CDR3 here is CAWSRSGTPRGETQYF. Written as DNA, the CDR3 is TGTGCCTGGAGCAGGTCCGGGACTCCCCGGGGAGAGACCCAGTACTTC. The whole variable domain, filled in from reference TRBV30 and TRBJ2-5, reads SQTIHQWPATLVQPVGSPLSLECTVEGTSNPNLYWYRQAAGRGLQLLFYSVGIGQISSEVPQNLSASRPQDRQFILSSKKLLLSDSGFYLCAWSRSGTPRGETQYFGPGTRLLVL.

The genes are TRBV9 and TRBJ1-2, with D possibly being TRBD1 (5 bases). Looked up from germline, CDR1 is SGDLS and CDR2 is YYNGEE. The V end was cut by 2 bases, the J end by 2 bases, with 13 bases between. The CDR3 totals 15 residues. CDR3 DNA: TGTGCCAGCAGCGTTATCGACGGGGGGAACTATGGCTACACCTTC. It encodes CASSVIDGGNYGYTF.

The chain's CDR3 is CASKHGYNEQFF. CDR3 coding DNA: TGTGCCAGTAAGCACGGGTACAATGAGCAGTTCTTC. The chain uses TRBV28 and TRBJ2-1, with D hard to call. CDR3 size: 12 residues. The germline V gene has CDR1 MDHEN and CDR2 SYDVKM. Trimming removed 9 bases from V and 4 bases from J, with 10 bases in between.

This clone appeared once. The chain recombines TRBV7-8 with TRBJ2-5, with 8 bases lining up with TRBD1. With V trimmed by 4 bases and J by 1 base, 5 bases remained unmatched. The germline gives CDR1 SGHVS, CDR2 FQNEAQ. The CDR3 is 15 residues long. The CDR3 nucleotides read TGTGCCAGCAGCTCCAGACAGGGGTTCCAAGAGACCCAGTACTTC. Residues: CASSSRQGFQETQYF.

Worth noting for this clone: The junction and the germline gene differ at one end; a read error may be behind it. This sequence joins TRBV29-1 and TRBJ2-7, with 9 bases identical to TRBD2. The length of the CDR3 is 13 residues. The germline V gene has CDR1 SQVTM and CDR2 ANQGSEA. In nucleotides, the CDR3 is TGCAGCGTGTCGACTAGCGGATACTACGAGCAGCACTTC. It is translated as CSVSTSGYYEQHF.

CDR3: CASSHNPGLPYNEQFF. The CDR3 region has the DNA TGTGCCAGCAGCCATAACCCGGGACTACCGTACAATGAGCAGTTCTTC. The genes are TRBV7-3 and TRBJ2-1, with 7 nucleotides matching TRBD2. This CDR3 is built from 16 residues. Trimming cost V 5 bases and J 4 bases; bases outside gene matches: 11. Germline CDR1 reads SGHTA; CDR2 reads FQGTGA.